The clone carrying this T cell receptor (beta chain) was counted at least ten times. From the germline J gene comes the end of the CDR3, since the read stops 3 residues before it. This record comes from a study of T cell clonality in common variable immunodeficiency. V lost 8 bases and J lost 0; bases outside the gene matches: 7. CDR1 is LNHDA and CDR2 is SQIVND in the germline V gene (reference sequence). There are 16 residues in the CDR3. Clones were sequenced by immunoSEQ multiplex PCR, and TCRdb holds only the in-frame ones, with some missing. The profile covers some 39,000 clones, none occurring a single time.

The sample taken for sequencing was peripheral blood mononuclear cells. This TCR came from a person aged 18-70 years in good health. The V call is TRBV19, the J call TRBJ2-6; the match to TRBD2 covers 7 bases. The covered CDR3 bases are TGTGCCAGTGGGCTCAGGACTAGCTCTGGGGCCAACGTC. Translated: CASGLRTSSGANV. The entire CDR3 protein is CASGLRTSSGANVLTF.